Detailed here is one T cell receptor beta chain. Cohort 3 recovered donors had two negative PCRs, clearance, or symptom resolution. The sample comes from a study of blood T cell repertoires in COVID-19. Authors' analysis steps: How many nucleated cells were present was estimated from reference gene primer amplification. Produced via immunoSEQ multiplex PCR; TCRdb's table is partial and in-frame only. The V and J calls and the clone size are those of that table, but D and trimming were determined from the DNA. Of around 290,000 clones listed, 70% to 90% are singletons. This CDR3 spans 15 amino acids. Germline CDR1 and CDR2: MNHEY and SVGEGT. The J segment lost 4 bases and the V segment lost 1 base, leaving 2 bases of the junction unmatched.

Sequenced sample: PBMCs or T cells enriched from blood (not recorded which). This chain links TRBV6-2 or TRBV6-3 with TRBJ1-2; 11 bases are a match to TRBD1. This receptor was taken from a woman aged 25 to 39 who had recovered from COVID-19. The CDR3 sequence: CASSYWDRGGYGYTF. As DNA, the CDR3 is TGTGCCAGCAGTTACTGGGACAGGGGGGGCTATGGCTACACCTTC.